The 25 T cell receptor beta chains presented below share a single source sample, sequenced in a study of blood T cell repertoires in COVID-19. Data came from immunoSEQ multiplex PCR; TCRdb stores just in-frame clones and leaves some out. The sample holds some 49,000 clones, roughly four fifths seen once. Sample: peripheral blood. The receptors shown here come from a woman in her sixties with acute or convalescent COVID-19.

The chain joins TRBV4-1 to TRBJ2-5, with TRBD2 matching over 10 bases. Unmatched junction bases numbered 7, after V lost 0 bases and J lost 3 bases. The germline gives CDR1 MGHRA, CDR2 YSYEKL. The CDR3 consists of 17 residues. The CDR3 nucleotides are TGCGCCAGCAGCCAAGAGAGAGGGCTAGCGGGAGAAGAGACCCAGTACTTC. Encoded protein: CASSQERGLAGEETQYF.

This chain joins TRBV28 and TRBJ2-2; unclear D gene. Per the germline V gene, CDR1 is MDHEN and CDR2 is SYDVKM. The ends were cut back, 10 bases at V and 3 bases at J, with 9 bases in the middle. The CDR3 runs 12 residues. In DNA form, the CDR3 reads TGTGCCATCCGCGCCCACACCGGGGAGCTGTTTTTT. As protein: CAIRAHTGELFF. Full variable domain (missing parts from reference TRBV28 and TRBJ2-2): DVKVTQSSRYLVKRTGEKVFLECVQDMDHENMFWYRQDPGLGLRLIYFSYDVKMKEKGDIPEGYSVSREKKERFSLILESASTNQTSMYLCAIRAHTGELFFGEGSRLTVL.

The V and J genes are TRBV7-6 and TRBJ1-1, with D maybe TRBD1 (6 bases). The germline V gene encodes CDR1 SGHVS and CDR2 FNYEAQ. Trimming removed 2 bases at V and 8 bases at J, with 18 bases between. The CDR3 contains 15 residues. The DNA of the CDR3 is TGTGCCAGCAGCTTACGGGTAGGGGGTACAGGAGAAGCTTTCTTT. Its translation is CASSLRVGGTGEAFF.

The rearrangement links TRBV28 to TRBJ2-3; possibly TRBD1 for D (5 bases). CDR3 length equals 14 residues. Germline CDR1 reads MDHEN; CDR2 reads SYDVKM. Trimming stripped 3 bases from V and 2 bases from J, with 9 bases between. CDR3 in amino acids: CASSFRQFTDTQYF. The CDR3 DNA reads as TGTGCCAGCAGTTTCAGACAGTTCACAGATACGCAGTATTTT.

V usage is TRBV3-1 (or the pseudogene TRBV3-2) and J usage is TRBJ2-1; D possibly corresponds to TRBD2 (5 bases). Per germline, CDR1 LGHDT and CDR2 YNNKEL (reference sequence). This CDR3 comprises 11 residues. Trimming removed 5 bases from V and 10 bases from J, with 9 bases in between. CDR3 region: CASSSRGEQFF. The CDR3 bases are TGTGCCAGCAGCAGCCGGGGAGAGCAGTTCTTC.

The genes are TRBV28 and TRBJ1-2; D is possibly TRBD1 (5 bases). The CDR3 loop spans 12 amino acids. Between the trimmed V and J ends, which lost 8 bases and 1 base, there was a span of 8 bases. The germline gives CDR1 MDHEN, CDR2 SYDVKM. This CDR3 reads CASETVNYGYTF. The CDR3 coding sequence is TGTGCCAGCGAGACAGTTAACTATGGCTACACCTTC.

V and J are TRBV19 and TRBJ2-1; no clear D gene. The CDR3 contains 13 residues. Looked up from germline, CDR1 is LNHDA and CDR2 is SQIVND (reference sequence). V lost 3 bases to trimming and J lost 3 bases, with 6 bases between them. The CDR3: CASSISLYNEQFF. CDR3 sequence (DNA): TGTGCCAGTAGTATCTCACTCTACAATGAGCAGTTCTTC.

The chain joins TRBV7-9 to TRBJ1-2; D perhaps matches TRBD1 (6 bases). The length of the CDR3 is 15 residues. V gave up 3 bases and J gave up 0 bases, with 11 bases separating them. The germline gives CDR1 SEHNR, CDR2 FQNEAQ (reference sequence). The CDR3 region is CASSLGDNSNYGYTF. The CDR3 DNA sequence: TGTGCCAGCAGCTTGGGGGACAATTCTAACTATGGCTACACCTTC.

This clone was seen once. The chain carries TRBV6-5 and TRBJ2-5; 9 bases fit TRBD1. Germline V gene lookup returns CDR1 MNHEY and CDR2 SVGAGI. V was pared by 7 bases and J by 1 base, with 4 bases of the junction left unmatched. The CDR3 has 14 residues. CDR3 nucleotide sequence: TGTGCCAGCACGACAGGGGGTACCCAAGAGACCCAGTACTTC. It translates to CASTTGGTQETQYF.

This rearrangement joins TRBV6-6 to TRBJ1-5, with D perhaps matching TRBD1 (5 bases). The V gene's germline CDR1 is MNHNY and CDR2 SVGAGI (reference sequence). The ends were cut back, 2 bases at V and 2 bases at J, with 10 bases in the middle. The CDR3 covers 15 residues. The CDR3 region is CASSYATGGNQPQHF. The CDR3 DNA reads TGTGCCAGCAGTTACGCTACAGGAGGCAATCAGCCCCAGCATTTT.

The DNA of the CDR3 is TGTGCCACCAGCAGAGACGCAGGGGCCCAGGGGCCCCAGCATTTT. This translates into CATSRDAGAQGPQHF. The rearrangement joins TRBV15 to TRBJ1-5; D is perhaps TRBD1 (6 bases). The V end lost 0 bases, the J end lost 9 bases, and 15 bases lay between the germline ends. Germline V CDR1 and CDR2: LNHNV, YYDKDF (reference sequence). This CDR3 is built from 15 residues.

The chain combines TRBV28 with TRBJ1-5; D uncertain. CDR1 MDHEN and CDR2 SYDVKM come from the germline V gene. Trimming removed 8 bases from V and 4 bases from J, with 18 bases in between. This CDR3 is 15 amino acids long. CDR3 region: CASFDGVALNQPQHF. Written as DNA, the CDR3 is TGTGCCAGCTTCGATGGAGTTGCTTTAAATCAGCCCCAGCATTTT.

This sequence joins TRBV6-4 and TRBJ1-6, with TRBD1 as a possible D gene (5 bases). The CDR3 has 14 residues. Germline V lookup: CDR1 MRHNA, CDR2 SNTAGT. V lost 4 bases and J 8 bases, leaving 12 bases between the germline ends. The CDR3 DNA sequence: TGTGCCAGCAGTGTCGGCAGGGAGGATTCACCCCTCCACTTT. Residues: CASSVGREDSPLHF.

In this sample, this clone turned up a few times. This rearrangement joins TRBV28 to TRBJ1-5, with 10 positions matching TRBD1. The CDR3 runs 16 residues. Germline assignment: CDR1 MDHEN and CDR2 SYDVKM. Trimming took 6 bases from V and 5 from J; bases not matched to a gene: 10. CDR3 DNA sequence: TGTGCCAGCAGCCCCCCGGGACAGGGGTTTTATCAGCCCCAGCATTTT. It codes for CASSPPGQGFYQPQHF.

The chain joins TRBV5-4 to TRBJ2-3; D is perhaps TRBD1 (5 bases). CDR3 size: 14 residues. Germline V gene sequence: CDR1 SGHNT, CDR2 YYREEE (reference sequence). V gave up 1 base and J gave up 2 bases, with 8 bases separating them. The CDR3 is CASSLSRATDTQYF. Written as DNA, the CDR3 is TGTGCCAGCAGCTTGTCCAGGGCCACAGATACGCAGTATTTT.

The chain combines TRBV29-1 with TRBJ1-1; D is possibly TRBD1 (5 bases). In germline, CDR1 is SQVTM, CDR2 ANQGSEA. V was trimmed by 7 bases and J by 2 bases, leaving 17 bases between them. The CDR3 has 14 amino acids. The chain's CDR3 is CSAATTALNTEAFF. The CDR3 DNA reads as TGCAGCGCTGCTACGACAGCGCTCAACACTGAAGCTTTCTTT.

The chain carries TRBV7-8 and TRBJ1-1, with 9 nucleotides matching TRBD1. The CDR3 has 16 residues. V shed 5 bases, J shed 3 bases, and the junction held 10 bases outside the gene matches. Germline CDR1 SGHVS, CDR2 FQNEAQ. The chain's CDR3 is CASSLRDRVRYTEAFF. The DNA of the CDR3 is TGTGCCAGCAGCCTCCGGGACAGGGTGAGGTACACTGAAGCTTTCTTT. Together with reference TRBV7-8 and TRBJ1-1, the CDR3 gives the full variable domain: GAGVSQSPRYKVAKRGQDVALRCDPISGHVSLFWYQQALGQGPEFLTYFQNEAQLDKSGLPSDRFFAERPEGSVSTLKIQRTQQEDSAVYLCASSLRDRVRYTEAFFGQGTRLTVV.

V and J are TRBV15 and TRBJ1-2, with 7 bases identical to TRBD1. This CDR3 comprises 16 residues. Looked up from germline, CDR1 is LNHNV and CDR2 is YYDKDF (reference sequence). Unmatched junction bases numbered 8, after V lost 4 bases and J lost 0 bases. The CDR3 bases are TGTGCCACCAGCAAGGGACAGCTGAGATCTAACTATGGCTACACCTTC. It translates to CATSKGQLRSNYGYTF.

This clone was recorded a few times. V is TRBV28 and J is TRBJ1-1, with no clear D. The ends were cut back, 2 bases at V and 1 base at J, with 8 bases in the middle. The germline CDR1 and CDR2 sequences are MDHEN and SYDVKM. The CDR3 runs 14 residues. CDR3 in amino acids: CASSLEDWNTEAFF. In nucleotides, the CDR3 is TGTGCCAGCAGTTTAGAGGACTGGAACACTGAAGCTTTCTTT.

This chain's CDR3 is CAISEGGSTGEQYF. The CDR3 DNA reads TGTGCCATCAGTGAGGGCGGGAGCACGGGCGAGCAGTACTTC. The chain combines TRBV10-3 with TRBJ2-7, with 7 bases matching TRBD2. The CDR3 consists of 14 residues. With 2 bases clipped from V and 6 bases from J, the junction kept 7 bases outside the gene matches. Germline loops: CDR1 ENHRY, CDR2 SYGVKD.

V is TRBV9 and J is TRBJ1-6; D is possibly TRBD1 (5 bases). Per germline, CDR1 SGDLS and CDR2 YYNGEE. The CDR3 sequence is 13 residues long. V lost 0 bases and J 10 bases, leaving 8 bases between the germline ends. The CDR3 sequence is CASSVDGGSPLHF. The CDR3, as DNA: TGTGCCAGCAGCGTAGACGGGGGGTCACCCCTCCACTTT.

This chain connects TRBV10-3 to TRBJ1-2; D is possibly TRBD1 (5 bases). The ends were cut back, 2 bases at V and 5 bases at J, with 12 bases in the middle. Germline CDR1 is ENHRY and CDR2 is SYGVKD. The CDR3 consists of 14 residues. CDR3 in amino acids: CAISEGTGFYGYTF. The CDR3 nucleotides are TGTGCCATCAGTGAGGGAACAGGTTTTTATGGCTACACCTTC.

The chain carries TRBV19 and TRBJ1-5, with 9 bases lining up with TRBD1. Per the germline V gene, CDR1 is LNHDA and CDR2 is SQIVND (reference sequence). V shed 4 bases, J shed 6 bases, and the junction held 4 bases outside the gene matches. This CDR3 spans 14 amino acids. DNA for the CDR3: TGTGCCAGTAGTAAGACAGGGGGGTTTCAGCCCCAGCATTTT. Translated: CASSKTGGFQPQHF.

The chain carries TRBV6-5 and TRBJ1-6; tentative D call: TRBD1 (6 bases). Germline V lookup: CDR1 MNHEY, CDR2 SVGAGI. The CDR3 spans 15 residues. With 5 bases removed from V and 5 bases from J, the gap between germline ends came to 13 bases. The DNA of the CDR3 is TGTGCCAGCAGTCGGAGACAGGAAAATAATTCACCCCTCCACTTT. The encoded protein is CASSRRQENNSPLHF.

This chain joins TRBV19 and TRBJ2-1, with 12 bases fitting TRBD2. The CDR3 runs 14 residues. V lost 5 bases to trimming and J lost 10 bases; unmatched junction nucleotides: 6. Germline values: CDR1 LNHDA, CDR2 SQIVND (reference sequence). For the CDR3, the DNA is TGTGCCAGTAGTGAGCGACTAGCGGGAGCGGAGCAGTTCTTC. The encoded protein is CASSERLAGAEQFF. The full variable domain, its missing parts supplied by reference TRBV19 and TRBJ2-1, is DGGITQSPKYLFRKEGQNVTLSCEQNLNHDAMYWYRQDPGQGLRLIYYSQIVNDFQKGDIAEGYSVSREKKESFPLTVTSAQKNPTAFYLCASSERLAGAEQFFGPGTRLTVL.